The 30 T cell receptor beta chains presented below share a single source sample, sequenced in a study of beta chain features in type 1 diabetes. What was sequenced were expressed TCRB transcripts, since all of the isolated RNA had been reverse transcribed. The table came from immunoSEQ multiplex PCR; TCRdb's copy has only in-frame clones and leaves some out. This table holds 970,000 or so clones, roughly a sixth found once. The source material was naive CD4+ T cells from blood. The origin of the receptors is a woman younger than 35 in good health.

This clone turned up a few times. The chain uses TRBV7-2 and TRBJ2-1; TRBD2 agrees at 7 bases. The CDR3 runs to 13 residues. Germline V gene data show CDR1 as SGHTA and CDR2 as FQGNSA. With 5 bases clipped from V and 7 bases from J, the junction kept 5 bases outside the gene matches. As DNA, the CDR3 is TGTGCCAGCAGCAGAACAGCGGGAAATGAGCAGTTCTTC. The encoded protein is CASSRTAGNEQFF.

This clone was recorded a few times. The chain links TRBV29-1 to TRBJ2-3; 9 bases match TRBD2. From germline, CDR1 is SQVTM and CDR2 ANQGSEA. V trimming: 3 bases; J trimming: 0 bases; junction bases outside the gene matches: 4. This CDR3 region has 15 residues. In DNA, the CDR3 is TGCAGCGTTGAGAGACTAGCGGATAGCACAGATACGCAGTATTTT. Amino acids: CSVERLADSTDTQYF.

The chain combines TRBV5-4 with TRBJ2-5, with TRBD2 matching 11 bases. CDR1 is SGHNT and CDR2 is YYREEE in the germline V gene (reference sequence). The CDR3 runs 17 residues. With 4 bases clipped from V and 5 bases from J, the junction kept 13 bases outside the gene matches. This CDR3 reads CASSAKTSGSGSETQYF. DNA of the CDR3: TGTGCCAGCAGCGCAAAAACTAGCGGGAGTGGATCCGAGACCCAGTACTTC.

This clone was detected many times. The chain combines TRBV19 with TRBJ2-6; 9 nucleotides match TRBD2. With V trimmed by 6 bases and J by 0 bases, 6 bases remained unmatched. CDR3 length: 17 amino acids. The germline V gene has CDR1 LNHDA and CDR2 SQIVND (reference sequence). CDR3 region: CASSTSGPGSGANVLTF. DNA for the CDR3: TGTGCCAGTAGCACTAGCGGGCCCGGCTCTGGGGCCAACGTCCTGACTTTC.

This clone was recorded a few times. This chain joins TRBV18 and TRBJ2-1; the match to TRBD2 covers 7 bases. This CDR3 is built from 15 residues. CDR1 is KGHSH, CDR2 LQKENI, per germline. With V trimmed by 3 bases and J by 8 bases, 10 bases remained unmatched. The CDR3 loop is CASSPYSGKDDEQFF. The CDR3 DNA reads TGTGCCAGCTCACCTTACAGCGGGAAAGACGATGAGCAGTTCTTC.

This clone was seen more than once but under ten times. This chain links TRBV6-5 with TRBJ2-5; 7 positions agree with TRBD2. Germline CDR1 is MNHEY and CDR2 is SVGAGI. J was trimmed by 6 bases and V by 8 bases; bases with no gene match: 12. CDR3 size: 14 residues. DNA of the CDR3: TGTGCCAGCGGCGAGGCTCGGGGGGTTCAGACCCAGTACTTC. Protein sequence: CASGEARGVQTQYF.

This clone occurred a few times. The chain couples TRBV7-8 to TRBJ2-3; 12 bases fit TRBD2. The CDR3 sequence is 13 residues long. J was trimmed by 3 bases and V by 8 bases; bases with no gene match: 0. Germline V gene data show CDR1 as SGHVS and CDR2 as FQNEAQ. CDR3 coding DNA: TGTGCCAGCGGACTAGCGGGGACAGATACGCAGTATTTT. This translates into CASGLAGTDTQYF. The full variable domain, completed using reference TRBV7-8 and TRBJ2-3, is GAGVSQSPRYKVAKRGQDVALRCDPISGHVSLFWYQQALGQGPEFLTYFQNEAQLDKSGLPSDRFFAERPEGSVSTLKIQRTQQEDSAVYLCASGLAGTDTQYFGPGTRLTVL.

This clone was counted between two and nine times. The V call is TRBV28, the J call TRBJ2-7, with 10 bases aligning to TRBD1. This CDR3 spans 14 amino acids. Germline V gene data show CDR1 as MDHEN and CDR2 as SYDVKM. Losses at the gene ends were 6 bases for V and 5 bases for J; bases not matched to a gene: 7. DNA of the CDR3: TGTGCCAGCAGCCGGACAGGGGGATATGACGAGCAGTACTTC. This encodes CASSRTGGYDEQYF.

For this clone: Different DNA sequences within this sample yield the same CDR3. This sequence joins TRBV5-1 and TRBJ2-1, with a tentative D call TRBD1 (6 bases). Trimming cost V 2 bases and J 1 base, with 7 bases left between them. The CDR3 length is 14 residues. From germline, CDR1 is SGHRS and CDR2 YFSETQ. DNA of the CDR3: TGCGCCAGCAGCTTAACAGGGTCCTACAATGAGCAGTTCTTC. Translating gives CASSLTGSYNEQFF.

This clone has a count of ten or more. This sample includes further DNA sequences coding for the same CDR3. The V gene is TRBV18, the J gene TRBJ1-1, with D unclear. The CDR3 loop spans 13 amino acids. V gave up 1 base and J gave up 1 base, with 4 bases separating them. Germline-derived CDR1 and CDR2 are KGHSH and LQKENI. CDR3 DNA sequence: TGTGCCAGCTCACCACAAGAGAACACTGAAGCTTTCTTT. The encoded protein is CASSPQENTEAFF. The complete variable domain, with remaining parts taken from reference TRBV18 and TRBJ1-1, reads NAGVMQNPRHLVRRRGQEARLRCSPMKGHSHVYWYRQLPEEGLKFMVYLQKENIIDESGMPKERFSAEFPKEGPSILRIQQVVRGDSAAYFCASSPQENTEAFFGQGTRLTVV.

This clone was recorded a few times. V usage is TRBV7-9 and J usage is TRBJ2-1, with 7 bases that match TRBD2. Germline V CDR1 and CDR2: SEHNR, FQNEAQ (reference sequence). V dropped 1 base and J dropped 10; count of bases not matched to a gene: 1. This CDR3 has 12 amino acids. The CDR3 loop is CASSLGRGEQFF. CDR3 coding DNA: TGTGCCAGCAGCTTAGGGCGGGGGGAGCAGTTCTTC.

The chain uses TRBV7-8 and TRBJ2-7; D call uncertain. The germline gives CDR1 SGHVS, CDR2 FQNEAQ. The CDR3 loop spans 13 amino acids. V was cut by 3 bases and J by 3 bases, with 9 bases left in between. The CDR3 protein is CASSLYYDYEQYF. The CDR3 DNA sequence: TGTGCCAGCAGCTTGTACTACGACTACGAGCAGTACTTC.

This chain connects TRBV10-3 to TRBJ1-1; 7 nucleotides align to TRBD1. The CDR3 is 17 amino acids. In germline, CDR1 is ENHRY, CDR2 SYGVKD. The trim removed 0 bases at V and 0 bases at J, leaving 7 bases unmatched. CDR3 sequence (DNA): TGTGCCATCAGTGAGTCCGTGGGGACAGACATGAACACTGAAGCTTTCTTT. Protein sequence: CAISESVGTDMNTEAFF.

This clone has a handful of counts. The same CDR3 arises from other DNA sequences in this sample as well. The chain carries TRBV15 and TRBJ1-4; D gene uncertain. V was cut by 0 bases and J by 12 bases, with 8 bases left in between. CDR1 is LNHNV, CDR2 YYDKDF, per germline (reference sequence). This CDR3 comprises 12 residues. CDR3 amino acids: CATSRDQWQLFF. The DNA of the CDR3 is TGTGCCACCAGCAGAGATCAGTGGCAACTGTTTTTT. Variable domain in full (rest from reference TRBV15 and TRBJ1-4): DAMVIQNPRYQVTQFGKPVTLSCSQTLNHNVMYWYQQKSSQAPKLLFHYYDKDFNNEADTPDNFQSRRPNTSFCFLDIRSPGLGDTAMYLCATSRDQWQLFFGSGTQLSVL.

Concerning this clone: Additional DNA sequences in this sample encode the identical CDR3. The rearrangement uses TRBV15 and TRBJ2-1; TRBD2 is a possible D gene (5 bases). V dropped 0 bases and J dropped 1 base, with 7 bases sitting between them. CDR3 length equals 15 residues. The germline CDR1 and CDR2 sequences are LNHNV and YYDKDF (reference sequence). The CDR3 DNA follows: TGTGCCACCAGCAGAGATCGAGGGTCCTACAATGAGCAGTTCTTC. Protein sequence: CATSRDRGSYNEQFF.

The chain uses TRBV28 and TRBJ2-5; either TRBD1 or TRBD2 may fit D (5 bases each). CDR3 size: 15 residues. Germline V gene sequence: CDR1 MDHEN, CDR2 SYDVKM. Trimming pared 3 bases from V and 2 bases from J, leaving 13 bases between. For the CDR3, the DNA is TGTGCCAGCAGTTTCGGGTGGGGGAGACAAGAGACCCAGTACTTC. Protein sequence: CASSFGWGRQETQYF. Looking up the rest from reference TRBV28 and TRBJ2-5 gives the full variable domain: DVKVTQSSRYLVKRTGEKVFLECVQDMDHENMFWYRQDPGLGLRLIYFSYDVKMKEKGDIPEGYSVSREKKERFSLILESASTNQTSMYLCASSFGWGRQETQYFGPGTRLLVL.

The chain carries TRBV10-3 and TRBJ2-7; 11 positions agree with TRBD1. The ends lost 3 bases at V and 4 bases at J; junction bases unmatched: 5. Looked up from germline, CDR1 is ENHRY and CDR2 is SYGVKD. This CDR3 is 15 amino acids long. The CDR3 loop is CAISDSGQGAYEQYF. The CDR3 region has the DNA TGTGCCATCAGTGATAGTGGACAGGGGGCATACGAGCAGTACTTC.

This clone was seen more than once but under ten times. The rearrangement uses TRBV28 and TRBJ2-3, with D maybe TRBD1 (6 bases). The V end lost 2 bases, the J end lost 3 bases, and 15 bases lay between the germline ends. Germline V gene lookup returns CDR1 MDHEN and CDR2 SYDVKM. This CDR3 is 16 amino acids long. CDR3 region: CASSLAGQYITDTQYF. The DNA of the CDR3 is TGTGCCAGCAGTTTAGCTGGACAGTATATTACAGATACGCAGTATTTT. The full variable domain, completed using reference TRBV28 and TRBJ2-3, is DVKVTQSSRYLVKRTGEKVFLECVQDMDHENMFWYRQDPGLGLRLIYFSYDVKMKEKGDIPEGYSVSREKKERFSLILESASTNQTSMYLCASSLAGQYITDTQYFGPGTRLTVL.

The genes are TRBV7-3 and TRBJ1-2, with 9 bases fitting TRBD1. Germline V CDR1 and CDR2: SGHTA, FQGTGA. The CDR3 spans 16 residues. Trimming removed 2 bases from V and 6 bases from J; junction bases left unmatched: 10. DNA for the CDR3: TGTGCCAGCAGCTTAGATCGTCCCGGGACAGGGCATGGCTACACCTTC. The encoded protein is CASSLDRPGTGHGYTF.

This clone was detected a few times. The chain has TRBV27 and TRBJ2-5; maybe TRBD2 (6 bases). The CDR3 has 15 amino acids. In germline, CDR1 is MNHEY, CDR2 SMNVEV (reference sequence). V lost 6 bases, J lost 2 bases, and 16 bases lay in between. The DNA for the CDR3 is TGTGCCAGCAGACCGCGGGGCACTCCACAAGAGACCCAGTACTTC. Translated: CASRPRGTPQETQYF.

V gene TRBV12-5 combines with J gene TRBJ2-3; possible D gene TRBD2, 5 bases. The CDR3 runs 14 residues. CDR1 is LGHNT and CDR2 is FRNRAP in the germline V gene. The V gene lost 0 bases and the J gene lost 5 bases, with 9 bases spanning the gap. CDR3 amino acids: CASGLVPGIDTQYF. For the CDR3, the DNA is TGTGCTAGTGGTTTGGTACCGGGGATAGATACGCAGTATTTT.

The chain links TRBV5-5 to TRBJ2-1, with D hard to call. The V and J ends lost 5 bases and 4 bases respectively, with 10 bases between them. This CDR3 region has 13 residues. Germline assignment: CDR1 SGHKS and CDR2 YYEKEE (reference sequence). The chain's CDR3 is CASSQAYYNEQFF. As DNA, the CDR3 is TGTGCCAGCAGTCAGGCGTATTACAATGAGCAGTTCTTC.

This clone was seen only a few times. The chain employs TRBV19 and TRBJ2-1; 8 nucleotides agree with TRBD1. V lost 7 bases to trimming and J lost 7 bases; unmatched junction nucleotides: 15. The germline V gene has CDR1 LNHDA and CDR2 SQIVND (reference sequence). There are 16 residues in the CDR3. This CDR3 reads CASKRALPGGYNEQFF. The DNA of the CDR3 is TGTGCCAGTAAACGCGCCCTGCCAGGGGGCTATAATGAGCAGTTCTTC.

This clone was recorded a few times. This chain links TRBV2 with TRBJ2-2; D gene ambiguous. V was cut by 8 bases and J by 4 bases, with 11 bases left in between. The CDR3 sequence is 13 residues long. CDR1 and CDR2 from the germline V gene are SNHLY and FYNNEI. CDR3 residues: CASLVYITGELFF. The CDR3 nucleotides read TGTGCCAGCTTGGTTTATATCACCGGGGAGCTGTTTTTT.

This chain links TRBV19 with TRBJ2-7; a weak D match, TRBD2 (5 bases). The V gene's germline CDR1 is LNHDA and CDR2 SQIVND (reference sequence). The V and J ends lost 10 bases and 5 bases respectively, with 12 bases between them. The CDR3 sequence is 11 residues long. CDR3 DNA sequence: TGTGCCACCTCAACTAGGAACGAGCAGTACTTC. It specifies CATSTRNEQYF.

This clone was found a few times. CDR3 nucleotide sequence: TGTGCCAGCAGCTTGAAGGGCCCCACAGATACGCAGTATTTT. It translates to CASSLKGPTDTQYF. The chain has TRBV7-2 and TRBJ2-3; no definite D call. The CDR3 spans 14 residues. V was trimmed by 3 bases and J by 2 bases, leaving 9 bases between them. The germline V gene encodes CDR1 SGHTA and CDR2 FQGNSA.

The chain recombines TRBV7-9 with TRBJ1-4; possibly TRBD1 for D (6 bases). CDR3 length equals 15 residues. Germline CDR1 and CDR2: SEHNR and FQNEAQ (reference sequence). Deletions cut 3 bases from V and 6 bases from J, with 14 bases between. The CDR3 coding sequence is TGTGCCAGCAGCTTGGGTCTCCCAGGGGATGAAAAACTGTTTTTT. It is translated as CASSLGLPGDEKLFF.

This clone was counted only a few times. The chain is built from TRBV28 and TRBJ2-7, with 9 bases matching TRBD1. This CDR3 is built from 14 residues. Germline V gene data show CDR1 as MDHEN and CDR2 as SYDVKM. The ends lost 4 bases at V and 9 bases at J; junction bases unmatched: 10. The CDR3, as DNA: TGTGCCAGCAGTTCACCGGGACAGGGTGACGTGCAGTACTTC. Amino acids: CASSSPGQGDVQYF.

This clone showed up just a few times. The chain uses TRBV29-1 and TRBJ1-2, with TRBD1 matching 10 bases. Losses at the gene ends were 4 bases for V and 7 bases for J; bases not matched to a gene: 12. The germline gives CDR1 SQVTM, CDR2 ANQGSEA. The CDR3 length is 15 residues. The CDR3 sequence is CSVARGGQGGVGYTF. CDR3 DNA: TGCAGCGTTGCAAGGGGAGGACAGGGGGGCGTTGGCTACACCTTC.

The chain joins TRBV2 to TRBJ2-7, with 8 bases matching TRBD2. This CDR3 region has 17 residues. The V and J ends lost 3 bases and 3 bases, in that order; junction bases with no gene match: 13. Germline V gene data show CDR1 as SNHLY and CDR2 as FYNNEI. In DNA form, the CDR3 reads TGTGCCAGCAGTGACGACTACCTAGGACTAGCAAACTACGAGCAGTACTTC. Translated, it gives CASSDDYLGLANYEQYF.